These 8 T cell receptor beta chains share one sample of origin, sequenced in a study of blood T cell repertoires in COVID-19 (dated by TCRdb to about 2020). To prepare the library, the immunoSEQ multiplex PCR assay was applied. This immuneACCESS table, as held by TCRdb, lists in-frame sequences with V and J called but not all clones. Of the missing ones, under half trace to an unresolved V gene in checked studies; the others have no known cause. Present in this sample are 140,000 to 150,000 clones, around 81% of which were seen just once. The top ten clonotypes cover about 3% of the sample. The sample taken for sequencing was peripheral blood. The source is a woman in her forties with active or convalescent COVID-19.

The rearrangement links TRBV7-9 to TRBJ2-7; D is perhaps TRBD1 (6 bases). The CDR3 is 15 amino acids. In germline, CDR1 is SEHNR, CDR2 FQNEAQ (reference sequence). V was cut by 4 bases and J by 0 bases, with 13 bases left in between. CDR3 bases: TGTGCCAGCAGCTCACCGTGGGACATCTCCTACGAGCAGTACTTC. The encoded protein is CASSSPWDISYEQYF. The full variable domain, its missing parts supplied by reference TRBV7-9 and TRBJ2-7, is DTGVSQNPRHKITKRGQNVTFRCDPISEHNRLYWYRQTLGQGPEFLTYFQNEAQLEKSRLLSDRFSAERPKGSFSTLEIQRTEQGDSAMYLCASSSPWDISYEQYFGPGTRLTVT.

This chain connects TRBV27 to TRBJ1-5; possibly TRBD1 for D (6 bases). The length of the CDR3 is 18 residues. V was cut by 5 bases and J by 2 bases, with 22 bases left in between. CDR1 is MNHEY, CDR2 SMNVEV, per germline (reference sequence). CDR3 sequence: CASSQDSQVPPGNQPQHF. The CDR3, as DNA: TGTGCCAGCAGTCAGGACAGCCAGGTCCCCCCGGGCAATCAGCCCCAGCATTTT.

The V and J genes are TRBV4-3 and TRBJ2-3; D might be TRBD2 (6 bases). Germline CDR1 and CDR2: LGHNA and YSLEER. This CDR3 has 16 amino acids. The V and J ends lost 1 base and 1 base respectively, with 12 bases between them. The CDR3 bases are TGCGCCAGCAGCCAAGCTCGCGCTAGCGGCACAGATACGCAGTATTTT. This codes for CASSQARASGTDTQYF.

The V call is TRBV28, the J call TRBJ2-7; D not resolved. V gave up 5 bases and J gave up 0 bases, with 8 bases separating them. The length of the CDR3 is 13 residues. CDR1 is MDHEN, CDR2 SYDVKM, per germline. CDR3 sequence (DNA): TGTGCCAGCAGTCCCCCCAGCTCCTACGAGCAGTACTTC. It yields the protein CASSPPSSYEQYF.

J is TRBJ1-5 and V is TRBV19, with a weak D call TRBD1 (6 bases). Trimming left V 0 bases short and J 6 bases short, with 21 bases between. Germline assignment: CDR1 LNHDA and CDR2 SQIVND (reference sequence). The CDR3 sequence is 18 residues long. This CDR3 reads CASSIDTGSQGLGQPQHF. CDR3 nucleotide sequence: TGTGCCAGTAGTATAGATACAGGATCTCAGGGGCTAGGTCAGCCCCAGCATTTT.

In its sample, this clone was seen once. The V call is TRBV28, the J call TRBJ1-3; TRBD1 agrees at 7 bases. The V gene's germline CDR1 is MDHEN and CDR2 SYDVKM. The CDR3 runs 14 residues. The junction had 0 bases not matched to a gene; V was cut back by 2 bases and J by 2 bases. The CDR3 protein is CASSLQGAGNTIYF. CDR3 DNA sequence: TGTGCCAGCAGTTTACAGGGGGCTGGAAACACCATATATTTT.

The rearrangement links TRBV10-3 to TRBJ1-2; no reliable D call. Per germline, CDR1 ENHRY and CDR2 SYGVKD. The CDR3 length is 13 residues. V was trimmed by 4 bases and J by 3 bases, leaving 9 bases between them. The CDR3 region has the DNA TGTGCCATCAGTGGACGGGTTGACTATGGCTACACCTTC. Translating gives CAISGRVDYGYTF.

The rearrangement uses TRBV29-1 and TRBJ1-4; D gene unclear. Germline CDR1 reads SQVTM; CDR2 reads ANQGSEA. The CDR3 length is 14 residues. Trimming left V 5 bases short and J 3 bases short, with 13 bases between. CDR3 in DNA: TGCAGCGTTACGGCGGGGAAGGCTAATGAAAAACTGTTTTTT. Translating it yields CSVTAGKANEKLFF.